One sample yielded the 21 T cell receptor beta chains listed below, sequenced in a study of cytomegalovirus exposure and HLA in healthy donors. Both 60 Vbeta primers and 13 Jbeta primers went into the PCR. Using immunoSEQ multiplex PCR, the repertoire was profiled, and TCRdb retains in-frame clones only, with some absent. The sample holds about 130,000 clones, 79% seen once. The sequenced material came from PBMCs. The source of these receptors is a man in his forties in good health and CMV-seropositive.

The V gene is TRBV5-1, the J gene TRBJ1-1; 9 bases fit TRBD1. Germline V lookup: CDR1 SGHRS, CDR2 YFSETQ. Trimming took 4 bases from V and 5 from J; bases not matched to a gene: 6. This CDR3 region has 14 residues. CDR3 loop: CASSQIGTGTEAFF. The CDR3, as DNA: TGCGCCAGCAGCCAAATCGGGACAGGGACTGAAGCTTTCTTT.

The chain employs TRBV11-2 and TRBJ2-7; TRBD1 agrees at 7 bases. Losses at the gene ends were 4 bases for V and 5 bases for J; bases not matched to a gene: 14. Germline-derived CDR1 and CDR2 are SGHAT and FQNNGV. The CDR3 totals 16 residues. The DNA of the CDR3 is TGTGCCAGCAGCTCCGCTGCGACAGGGACGAGAAACGAGCAGTACTTC. This gives the protein CASSSAATGTRNEQYF.

The chain is built from TRBV4-1 and TRBJ1-3; weak D call: TRBD1 (5 bases). The length of the CDR3 is 16 residues. Trimming took 0 bases from V and 4 from J, leaving 13 bases between them. CDR1 is MGHRA and CDR2 is YSYEKL in the germline V gene. The CDR3: CASSQDSQGGGNTIYF. The CDR3 coding sequence is TGCGCCAGCAGCCAAGACTCCCAGGGAGGAGGAAACACCATATATTTT.

This rearrangement joins TRBV5-6 to TRBJ2-5; the match to TRBD2 covers 9 bases. This CDR3 contains 16 residues. Trimming at V came to 0 bases and at J to 7 bases, leaving 10 bases not matched to a gene. Looked up from germline, CDR1 is SGHDT and CDR2 is YYEEEE. Here the CDR3 DNA reads TGTGCCAGCAGCTTGGTTGGCCCTAGCGGGACGTGGACCCAGTACTTC. Translating gives CASSLVGPSGTWTQYF.

V is TRBV5-4 and J is TRBJ2-5; 8 bases map to TRBD1. In germline, CDR1 is SGHNT, CDR2 YYREEE (reference sequence). J was trimmed by 4 bases and V by 5 bases; bases with no gene match: 10. CDR3 length equals 15 residues. Here the CDR3 reads CASSQAAGGLETQYF. CDR3 coding DNA: TGTGCCAGCAGTCAGGCAGCAGGGGGCCTAGAGACCCAGTACTTC.

The chain uses TRBV11-2 and TRBJ1-2; D might be TRBD1 (5 bases). The germline V gene has CDR1 SGHAT and CDR2 FQNNGV. Trimming left V 0 bases short and J 4 bases short, with 9 bases between. This CDR3 comprises 14 residues. CDR3 region: CASSLDLGAYGYTF. For the CDR3, the DNA is TGTGCCAGCAGCTTAGATCTTGGGGCCTATGGCTACACCTTC.

The gene calls are TRBV4-1 and TRBJ2-1, with D perhaps TRBD1 (6 bases). Germline assignment: CDR1 MGHRA and CDR2 YSYEKL. The CDR3 consists of 15 residues. Between the trimmed V and J ends, which lost 2 bases and 9 bases, there was a span of 17 bases. The CDR3 sequence is CASSQTGTTTVEQFF. CDR3 DNA: TGCGCCAGCAGCCAAACCGGGACAACCACCGTTGAGCAGTTCTTC.

V usage is TRBV29-1 and J usage is TRBJ1-5; D is perhaps TRBD1 (5 bases). Trimming took off 7 bases at V and 7 bases at J, with 14 bases between the two ends. Germline V gives CDR1 SQVTM, CDR2 ANQGSEA. The CDR3 loop spans 12 amino acids. This CDR3 reads CSAGHPGQPQHF. The CDR3 DNA is TGCAGCGCTGGACACCCTGGCCAGCCCCAGCATTTT.

The rearrangement joins TRBV7-9 to TRBJ2-1; D ambiguous. The CDR3 spans 14 residues. V lost 2 bases, J lost 4 bases, and 9 bases lay in between. The germline gives CDR1 SEHNR, CDR2 FQNEAQ (reference sequence). The CDR3 loop is CASSLRREYNEQFF. For the CDR3, the DNA is TGTGCCAGCAGCTTAAGGAGAGAATACAATGAGCAGTTCTTC.

The chain joins TRBV9 to TRBJ1-1, with D possibly TRBD1 on 5 matching bases. The CDR3 is 14 residues long. Germline V CDR1 and CDR2: SGDLS, YYNGEE. Trimming pared 3 bases from V and 9 bases from J, leaving 18 bases between. The CDR3 reads CASSAVFQGLQAFF. The CDR3 DNA reads as TGTGCCAGCAGCGCCGTATTCCAGGGTTTACAAGCTTTCTTT.

This clone was recorded a few times. The CDR3 reads CASSTGGVEAAFF. CDR3 coding DNA: TGTGCCAGCAGCACGGGAGGAGTGGAGGCGGCTTTCTTT. V is TRBV5-4 and J is TRBJ1-1; D uncertain. The CDR3 is 13 amino acids. Germline V gene data show CDR1 as SGHNT and CDR2 as YYREEE (reference sequence). Trimming cost V 4 bases and J 11 bases, with 18 bases left between them.

This clone was detected only a few times. One end of the junction does not line up with germline, which may come from a read error. The genes are TRBV7-9 and TRBJ2-5; 7 bases match TRBD2. The CDR3 sequence is 13 residues long. Germline values: CDR1 SEHNR, CDR2 FQNEAQ (reference sequence). The CDR3 reads CSSSPVAGETQYF. Written as DNA, the CDR3 is TGTTCCAGCAGCCCCGTAGCGGGAGAGACCCAGTACTTC.

The chain is built from TRBV9 and TRBJ2-2; D gene ambiguous. CDR3 length: 14 residues. The V end lost 4 bases, the J end lost 5 bases, and 12 bases lay between the germline ends. Looked up from germline, CDR1 is SGDLS and CDR2 is YYNGEE. The CDR3 sequence: CASSPRGQTGELFF. In DNA form, the CDR3 reads TGTGCCAGCAGCCCCCGAGGCCAGACCGGGGAGCTGTTTTTT.

This clone was seen a few times. The rearrangement joins TRBV6-6 to TRBJ1-2; TRBD1 might be the D (6 bases). V gave up 6 bases and J gave up 4 bases, with 15 bases separating them. The CDR3 has 14 residues. Germline CDR1 and CDR2: MNHNY and SVGAGI (reference sequence). The CDR3 DNA follows: TGTGCCAGCAGCCCTGGACAGACCATCTATGGCTACACCTTC. Protein product: CASSPGQTIYGYTF.

This chain connects TRBV2 to TRBJ1-3, with 7 bases lining up with TRBD1. The V gene's germline CDR1 is SNHLY and CDR2 FYNNEI. The CDR3 has 14 amino acids. V shed 6 bases and J 4 bases; nucleotides not matched to a gene: 6. CDR3 region: CASREGQRGNTIYF. The DNA of the CDR3 is TGTGCCAGCAGAGAGGGACAGCGGGGAAACACCATATATTTT.

This rearrangement joins TRBV6-5 to TRBJ2-7, with a possible D match to TRBD1 (5 bases). Germline loops: CDR1 MNHEY, CDR2 SVGAGI. The ends were cut back, 5 bases at V and 3 bases at J, with 11 bases in the middle. CDR3 length: 13 residues. CDR3 loop: CASSRDRNYEQYF. CDR3 nucleotide sequence: TGTGCCAGCAGTCGCGACAGAAACTACGAGCAGTACTTC.

V gene TRBV5-6 combines with J gene TRBJ2-1; TRBD2 matches at 8 bases. CDR1 SGHDT and CDR2 YYEEEE come from the germline V gene. Trimming took 4 bases from V and 5 from J; bases not matched to a gene: 8. The CDR3 has 15 amino acids. The CDR3 sequence: CASSPQAGGNNEQFF. In DNA form, the CDR3 reads TGTGCCAGCAGCCCCCAGGCGGGGGGCAACAATGAGCAGTTCTTC.

In this sample, this clone turned up once. The J gene is TRBJ2-3, the V gene TRBV7-8; the match to TRBD2 covers 11 bases. V lost 7 bases to trimming and J lost 1 base; unmatched junction nucleotides: 7. Per the germline V gene, CDR1 is SGHVS and CDR2 is FQNEAQ. This CDR3 comprises 16 residues. CDR3: CASKPLAGGRTDTQYF. CDR3 coding DNA: TGTGCCAGCAAGCCGCTAGCGGGGGGACGCACAGATACGCAGTATTTT.

The chain links TRBV14 to TRBJ2-2; D is ambiguous. The CDR3 loop spans 14 amino acids. The V end was cut by 0 bases, the J end by 2 bases, with 4 bases between. Germline lookup yields CDR1 SGHDN and CDR2 FVKESK. CDR3 region: CASSQDLNTGELFF. The CDR3, as DNA: TGTGCCAGCAGCCAAGATCTAAACACCGGGGAGCTGTTTTTT.

The chain uses TRBV19 and TRBJ1-2, with 11 bases aligning to TRBD1. Germline CDR1 and CDR2: LNHDA and SQIVND (reference sequence). V lost 4 bases and J lost 7; bases outside the gene matches: 11. CDR3 length: 16 residues. The CDR3 DNA reads TGTGCCAGTAGTACCGCCACCGGGACAGGGGGAGTTGGCTACACCTTC. Protein product: CASSTATGTGGVGYTF. Combining the CDR3 with reference TRBV19 and TRBJ1-2 gives the whole variable domain DGGITQSPKYLFRKEGQNVTLSCEQNLNHDAMYWYRQDPGQGLRLIYYSQIVNDFQKGDIAEGYSVSREKKESFPLTVTSAQKNPTAFYLCASSTATGTGGVGYTFGSGTRLTVV.

This clone was seen just once. The chain joins TRBV19 to TRBJ1-1; 7 bases are shared with TRBD1. In germline, CDR1 is LNHDA, CDR2 SQIVND (reference sequence). CDR3 size: 15 residues. The junction had 9 bases not matched to a gene; V was cut back by 5 bases and J by 3 bases. CDR3 in DNA: TGTGCCAGTAGTCCCCGCGACAGGGAGGACACTGAAGCTTTCTTT. This codes for CASSPRDREDTEAFF.